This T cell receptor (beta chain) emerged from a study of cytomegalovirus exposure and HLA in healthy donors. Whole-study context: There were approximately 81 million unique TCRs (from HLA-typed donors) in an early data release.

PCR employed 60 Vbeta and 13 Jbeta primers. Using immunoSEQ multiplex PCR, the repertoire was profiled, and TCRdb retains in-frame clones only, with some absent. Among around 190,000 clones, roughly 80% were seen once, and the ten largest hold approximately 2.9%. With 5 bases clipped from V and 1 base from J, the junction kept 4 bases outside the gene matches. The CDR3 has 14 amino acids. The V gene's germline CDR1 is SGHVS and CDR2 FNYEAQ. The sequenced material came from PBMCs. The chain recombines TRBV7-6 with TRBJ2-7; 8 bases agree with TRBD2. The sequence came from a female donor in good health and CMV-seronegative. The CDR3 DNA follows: TGTGCCAGCAGCACAAGCGGGGGATCCTACGAGCAGTACTTC. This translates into CASSTSGGSYEQYF. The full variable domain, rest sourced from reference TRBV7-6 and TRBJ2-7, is GAGVSQSPRYKVTKRGQDVALRCDPISGHVSLYWYRQALGQGPEFLTYFNYEAQQDKSGLPNDRFSAERPEGSISTLTIQRTEQRDSAMYRCASSTSGGSYEQYFGPGTRLTVT.